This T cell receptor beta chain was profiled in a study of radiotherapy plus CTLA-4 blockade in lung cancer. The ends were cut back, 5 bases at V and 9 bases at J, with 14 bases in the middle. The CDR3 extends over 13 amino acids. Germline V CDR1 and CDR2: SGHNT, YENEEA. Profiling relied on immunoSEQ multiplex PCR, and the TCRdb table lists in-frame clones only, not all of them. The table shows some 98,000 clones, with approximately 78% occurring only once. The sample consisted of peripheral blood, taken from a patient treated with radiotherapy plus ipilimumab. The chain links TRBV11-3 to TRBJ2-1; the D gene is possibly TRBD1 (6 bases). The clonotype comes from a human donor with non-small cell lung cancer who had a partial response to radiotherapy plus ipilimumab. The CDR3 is CASSAEQGTEQFF. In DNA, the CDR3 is TGTGCCAGCAGCGCCGAGCAGGGGACTGAGCAGTTCTTC.